This TCR beta chain was documented in a study of PD-1 blockade in classical Hodgkin lymphoma. This table comes from immunoSEQ multiplex PCR, and its TCRdb copy is limited to in-frame clones, with some not included. Of 14,000 to 15,000 clones listed, around 82% are singletons. Study-level points and caveats: Individuals who commenced nivolumab within less than 1 year of ASCT were excluded. Factors driving the repertoire differences, possibly disease activity or prior therapy, remain undefined. Baseline TCR diversity was reportedly lower in newly diagnosed patients than in healthy donors. It was reported as lower still in relapsed/refractory patients.

A remark on this clone: Its cognate antigen is unknown.

All trial patients relapsed after autologous stem cell transplantation. Best responses included complete response and partial response; otherwise, the best response was progressive disease. CDR3 length: 13 amino acids. Trimming left V 11 bases short and J 6 bases short, with 20 bases between. The germline gives CDR1 WNHNN, CDR2 SYGVQD (reference sequence). V gene TRBV10-1 combines with J gene TRBJ2-7, with a weak D call TRBD1 (7 bases). The sequences come from peripheral blood mononuclear cells (PBMCs), collected before the second cycle of nivolumab. This sequence originates from a human donor with classical Hodgkin lymphoma. CDR3 sequence: CAPYQRQGGEQYF. CDR3 coding DNA: TGCGCCCCCTACCAGAGACAGGGAGGCGAGCAGTACTTC.